This T cell receptor beta chain was identified in a study of T cell responses to AZD1222 COVID-19 vaccine. About this clone itself: Its antigen is unknown.

Study findings and constraints: Seropositive at baseline were only a handful of AZD1222 recipients. Clonal diversity may have been underestimated, and the donors were mostly white British, with more females than males. Vaccine-related CD4 TCRs covered spike, predominating at 160-218 and 743-854. In the spike-specific TCR repertoire, nearly half reportedly target unmutated variant regions.

The table came from immunoSEQ multiplex PCR; TCRdb's copy has only in-frame clones and leaves some out. The table shows around 160,000 clones, with around four fifths occurring only once. The source material was peripheral blood, sampled on day 0 of MenACWY control vaccination. The TCR was taken from an adult in good health.

As DNA, the CDR3 is TGTGCCAGTAGTGAGGAGAGGGGCTACACCTTC. Protein sequence: CASSEERGYTF. The J gene is TRBJ1-2, the V gene TRBV19; no definite D call. CDR1 and CDR2 (germline): LNHDA, SQIVND (reference sequence). CDR3 size: 11 residues. Trimming removed 5 bases from V and 8 bases from J, with 9 bases in between.